Detailed here is one T cell receptor (beta chain). What it binds is unknown. Sequenced by immunoSEQ multiplex PCR; TCRdb stores in-frame clones only, minus some. The sample includes roughly 2,300,000 clones, under 95% of them seen just once. This record belongs to a study of shared clonotypes between healthy human individuals. Study results and limitations: The study found lower generation probabilities in non-shared clonotypes than in those shared by all four donors.

CDR3 length: 15 residues. Trimming pared 4 bases from V and 7 bases from J, leaving 17 bases between. Per germline, CDR1 MDHEN and CDR2 SYDVKM. The clonotype was recovered from a man aged 18 to 29 in good health. Some clones in this sample may be carry-over from other donors' samples. The rearrangement uses TRBV28 and TRBJ1-5, with D uncertain. Sequenced input: naive CD4+ T cells from PBMCs. Subset: CD45RA+ positively selected. DNA of the CDR3: TGTGCCAGCAGTTCCCCCGGGCAATCCCGACAGCCCCAGCATTTT. Protein: CASSSPGQSRQPQHF.